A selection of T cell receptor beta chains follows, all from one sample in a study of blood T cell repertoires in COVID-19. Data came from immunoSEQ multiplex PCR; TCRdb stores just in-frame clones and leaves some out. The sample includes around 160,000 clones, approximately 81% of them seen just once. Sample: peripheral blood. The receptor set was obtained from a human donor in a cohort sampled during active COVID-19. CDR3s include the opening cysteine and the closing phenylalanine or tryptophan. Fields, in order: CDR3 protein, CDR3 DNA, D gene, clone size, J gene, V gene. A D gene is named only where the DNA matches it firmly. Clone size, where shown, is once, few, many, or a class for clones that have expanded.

CDR3: CASSRDRGSYHRFF; DNA: TGTGCCAGCAGCCGGGACAGGGGTTCTTACCACCGGTTCTTC; D: TRBD1; size: -; J: TRBJ2-1; V: TRBV6-5
CDR3: CAIRPPTFTEAFF; DNA: TGTGCCATCAGGCCACCTACCTTCACTGAAGCTTTCTTT; D: -; size: -; J: TRBJ1-1; V: TRBV10-3
CDR3: CATSKPSGGADTQYF; DNA: TGTGCCACCAGCAAGCCTAGCGGGGGGGCAGATACGCAGTATTTT; D: TRBD2; size: -; J: TRBJ2-3; V: TRBV15
CDR3: CAILATSGRQETQYF; DNA: TGTGCCATCCTAGCCACTAGCGGCCGTCAAGAGACCCAGTACTTC; D: TRBD2; size: many; J: TRBJ2-5; V: TRBV10-3
CDR3: CASSFGDRGEQYF; DNA: TGTGCCAGCAGCTTCGGGGACAGGGGCGAGCAGTACTTC; D: TRBD1; size: -; J: TRBJ2-7; V: TRBV7-9
CDR3: CASSGGAEAETQYF; DNA: TGTGCCAGCAGTGGGGGAGCGGAGGCGGAGACCCAGTACTTC; D: -; size: -; J: TRBJ2-5; V: TRBV2
CDR3: CASSYTLGQGAAHNEQFF; DNA: TGTGCCAGCAGTTACACGCTCGGACAGGGGGCGGCACACAATGAGCAGTTCTTC; D: TRBD1; size: -; J: TRBJ2-1; V: TRBV27
CDR3: CASSSTGGAANEQFF; DNA: TGTGCCAGCAGCTCCACGGGGGGAGCCGCCAATGAGCAGTTCTTC; D: TRBD2; size: -; J: TRBJ2-1; V: TRBV4-2
CDR3: CARSYKTLAGGRDDTQYF; DNA: TGTGCCAGAAGCTACAAAACCCTAGCGGGGGGGCGCGACGATACGCAGTATTTT; D: TRBD2; size: once; J: TRBJ2-3; V: TRBV5-3
CDR3: CASSLDRGDPEAFF; DNA: TGTGCCAGCAGCCTGGACAGGGGGGACCCTGAAGCTTTCTTT; D: TRBD1; size: few; J: TRBJ1-1; V: TRBV7-2
CDR3: CASSLTGKNEQYF; DNA: TGTGCCAGCAGTTTAACAGGGAAGAACGAGCAGTACTTC; D: -; size: -; J: TRBJ2-7; V: TRBV12-3/TRBV12-4
CDR3: CASSPGTGRYGYTF; DNA: TGTGCCAGCAGCCCCGGGACAGGACGCTATGGCTACACCTTC; D: TRBD1; size: -; J: TRBJ1-2; V: TRBV3-1/TRBV3-2
CDR3: CASRRGQGEAFF; DNA: TGCGCCAGCAGAAGGGGGCAGGGTGAAGCTTTCTTT; D: TRBD1; size: -; J: TRBJ1-1; V: TRBV5-1
CDR3: CASSLGGGVDEQYF; DNA: TGTGCCAGCAGCTTAGGCGGGGGAGTCGACGAGCAGTACTTC; D: TRBD2; size: -; J: TRBJ2-7; V: TRBV11-3
CDR3: CASSQGSREGSPLHF; DNA: TGTGCCAGCAGCCAAGGAAGCAGGGAAGGTTCACCCCTCCACTTT; D: -; size: -; J: TRBJ1-6; V: TRBV7-8
CDR3: CASSIVLGPGSKNTIYF; DNA: TGTGCCAGTAGTATAGTCCTCGGGCCGGGATCGAAGAACACCATATATTTT; D: -; size: once; J: TRBJ1-3; V: TRBV19
CDR3: CASSPFGASGRNTGELFF; DNA: TGCGCCAGCAGCCCTTTTGGGGCTAGCGGGCGAAACACCGGGGAGCTGTTTTTT; D: TRBD2; size: -; J: TRBJ2-2; V: TRBV5-1
CDR3: CASSQTGRGLETQYF; DNA: TGTGCCAGCAGCCAGACGGGGAGGGGTTTAGAGACCCAGTACTTC; D: TRBD2; size: -; J: TRBJ2-5; V: TRBV7-2
CDR3: CASSLDNEQYF; DNA: TGTGCCAGCAGCTTAGACAACGAGCAGTACTTC; D: -; size: -; J: TRBJ2-7; V: TRBV11-2
CDR3: CASSQEREGGDTEAFF; DNA: TGTGCCAGCAGCCAAGAAAGGGAGGGGGGAGACACTGAAGCTTTCTTT; D: -; size: -; J: TRBJ1-1; V: TRBV3-1/TRBV3-2
CDR3: CASSPWGGQETQYF; DNA: TGTGCCAGCAGCCCCTGGGGAGGCCAAGAGACCCAGTACTTC; D: -; size: -; J: TRBJ2-5; V: TRBV11-1
CDR3: CASTRTGARDTQYF; DNA: TGTGCCAGCACCCGGACAGGGGCGAGAGATACGCAGTATTTT; D: TRBD1; size: -; J: TRBJ2-3; V: TRBV6-5
CDR3: CASSSLEVAGDYEQYF; DNA: TGTGCCAGCAGCTCACTTGAGGTAGCGGGGGACTACGAGCAGTACTTC; D: TRBD2; size: -; J: TRBJ2-7; V: TRBV7-6
CDR3: CASSFSGQGAGGELFF; DNA: TGCGCCAGCAGCTTTTCGGGACAGGGGGCCGGCGGGGAGCTGTTTTTT; D: TRBD1; size: once; J: TRBJ2-2; V: TRBV5-1
CDR3: CASSRQKNTEAFF; DNA: TGTGCCAGCTCACGACAGAAAAACACTGAAGCTTTCTTT; D: -; size: -; J: TRBJ1-1; V: TRBV18
CDR3: CASSPGQANEKLFF; DNA: TGTGCCAGCAGCCCGGGACAGGCTAATGAAAAACTGTTTTTT; D: TRBD1; size: -; J: TRBJ1-4; V: TRBV7-8
CDR3: CASSLSRAENIQYF; DNA: TGTGCCAGCAGCTTAAGCAGGGCGGAAAACATTCAGTACTTC; D: -; size: -; J: TRBJ2-4; V: TRBV7-2
CDR3: CASRVWSGTGELFF; DNA: TGTGCCAGCAGGGTGTGGTCAGGGACCGGGGAGCTGTTTTTT; D: -; size: -; J: TRBJ2-2; V: TRBV5-4
CDR3: CASSRTSGGTTDTQYF; DNA: TGTGCCAGCAGCCGGACTAGCGGGGGGACGACAGATACGCAGTATTTT; D: TRBD2; size: -; J: TRBJ2-3; V: TRBV3-1/TRBV3-2
CDR3: CAVQQGSNQPQHF; DNA: TGTGCCGTGCAACAGGGGAGCAATCAGCCCCAGCATTTT; D: TRBD1; size: few; J: TRBJ1-5; V: TRBV6-6
CDR3: CASSPSPTGTALNTEAFF; DNA: TGCGCCAGCAGCCCCTCACCAACAGGGACAGCCTTGAACACTGAAGCTTTCTTT; D: TRBD1; size: few; J: TRBJ1-1; V: TRBV4-1